This T cell receptor beta chain was recovered during a study of shared clonotypes between healthy human individuals. Study findings and constraints: When compared with the clonotypes that were shared by all four sorted-subset donors, the non-shared clonotypes turned out to have lower generation probabilities.

In the original workflow: ImmunoSEQ output held junction-only sequences without quality scores, so filtering differed. Clones were read by immunoSEQ multiplex PCR, and TCRdb kept only the in-frame ones, dropping some. D and trimming come from the DNA, and the V and J calls and clone size come from that table. Of about 330,000 clones listed, over 75% were seen once; the top ten hold 15% to 20%. The study drew its donors from healthy HIV-negative adults without recent acute infections or vaccinations. V dropped 6 bases and J dropped 2; count of bases not matched to a gene: 6. The CDR3 covers 16 residues. Per the germline V gene, CDR1 is PRHDT and CDR2 is FYEKMQ (reference sequence). This clone was seen once. Antigen: not known.

The sample comprised memory CD8+ T cells sorted from blood. Regarding subset: CD45RO+ cells pooled with CCR7-negative TemRA cells. The TCR comes from a man between 18 and 29 years old in good health. V usage is TRBV13 and J usage is TRBJ2-7, with TRBD2 identical over 14 bases. The CDR3, as DNA: TGTGCCAGCAGACAGGGGACTAGCGGGGGACCCTACGAGCAGTACTTC. Its protein is CASRQGTSGGPYEQYF.